The sequence of this T cell receptor beta chain was determined in a study of patients and donors after allogeneic stem cell transplantation. Trimming at V came to 6 bases and at J to 5 bases, leaving 6 bases not matched to a gene. This CDR3 has 13 residues. Germline V gene lookup returns CDR1 SGHDT and CDR2 YYEEEE. This clonotype has more than one count but fewer than ten. A single record per CDR3 protein comes from TCRdb applying MiXCR to the RT-PCR reads. This table has approximately 410,000 distinct CDR3 sequences, 15% to 20% appearing once. The sequence was collected from a human donor who was either an allogeneic HSCT recipient or a stem cell or donor lymphocyte infusion donor (not recorded which). It is not recorded whose cells these are; they may come from a transplant donor. The chain has TRBV5-6 and TRBJ2-7; 9 bases match TRBD1. The sequenced sample consisted of blood, either unsorted or a sorted T cell fraction (not recorded which). CDR3 protein: CASKGTGNHEQYF. The CDR3 DNA follows: TGTGCCAGCAAAGGGACAGGGAACCACGAGCAGTACTTC.